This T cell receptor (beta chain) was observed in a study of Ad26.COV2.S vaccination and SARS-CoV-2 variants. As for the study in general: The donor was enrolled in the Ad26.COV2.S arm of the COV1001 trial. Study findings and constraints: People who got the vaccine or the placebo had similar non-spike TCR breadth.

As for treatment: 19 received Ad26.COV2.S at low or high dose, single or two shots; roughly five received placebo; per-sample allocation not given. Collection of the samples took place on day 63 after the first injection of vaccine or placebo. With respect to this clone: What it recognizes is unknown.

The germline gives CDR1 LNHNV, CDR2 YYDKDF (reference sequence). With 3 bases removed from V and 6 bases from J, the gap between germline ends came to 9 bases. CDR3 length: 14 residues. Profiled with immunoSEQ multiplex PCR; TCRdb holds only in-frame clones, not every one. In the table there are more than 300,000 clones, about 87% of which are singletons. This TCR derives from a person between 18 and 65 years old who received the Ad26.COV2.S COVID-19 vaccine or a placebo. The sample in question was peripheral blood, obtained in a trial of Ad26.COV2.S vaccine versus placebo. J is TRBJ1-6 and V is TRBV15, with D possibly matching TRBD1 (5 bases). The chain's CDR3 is CATSSWQGNSPLHF. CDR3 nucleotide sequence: TGTGCCACCAGCAGTTGGCAGGGTAATTCACCCCTCCACTTT.